This T cell receptor beta chain was identified in a study of blood T cell repertoires in COVID-19. Study-wide background: The United States, Italy and Spain were the sources of the acute and convalescent COVID-19 samples. Sources were T cells, B-cell-depleted T cells, or PBMCs; the material itself was cDNA or gDNA.

Germline V gene lookup returns CDR1 SQVTM and CDR2 ANQGSEA. V lost 3 bases, J lost 7 bases, and 15 bases lay in between. The CDR3 runs to 13 residues. In the original analysis: Researchers report that nucleated cell counts were estimated from reference gene primer amplification. Sequencing used immunoSEQ multiplex PCR; TCRdb keeps in-frame clones, though not all of them. V and J calls and clone size are as listed in that table; D and trimming were resolved from the DNA. The table has about 150,000 clones, around 88% seen once. The sequenced material came from peripheral blood. The TCR comes from a woman in her seventies who had recovered from COVID-19. The V and J genes are TRBV29-1 and TRBJ1-2, with TRBD1 as a possible D gene (6 bases). The CDR3 DNA follows: TGCAGCGTTGATCCGGGACACCCGTTTGGCTACACCTTC. Translation gives CSVDPGHPFGYTF.